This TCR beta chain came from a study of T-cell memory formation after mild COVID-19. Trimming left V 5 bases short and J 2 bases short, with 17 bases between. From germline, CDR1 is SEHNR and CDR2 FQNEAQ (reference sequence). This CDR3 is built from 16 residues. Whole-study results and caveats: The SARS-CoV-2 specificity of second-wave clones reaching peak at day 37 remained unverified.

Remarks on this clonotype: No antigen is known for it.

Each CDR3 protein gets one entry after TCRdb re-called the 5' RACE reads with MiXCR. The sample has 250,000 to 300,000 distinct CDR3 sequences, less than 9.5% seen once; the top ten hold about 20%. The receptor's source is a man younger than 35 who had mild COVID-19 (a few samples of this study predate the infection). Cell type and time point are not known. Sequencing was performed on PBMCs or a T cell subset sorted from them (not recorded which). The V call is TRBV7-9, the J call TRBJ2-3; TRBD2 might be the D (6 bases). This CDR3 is CASSARGSLPTDTQYF. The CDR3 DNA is TGTGCCAGCAGCGCCCGGGGGAGCCTCCCCACAGATACGCAGTATTTT.